A selection of T cell receptor beta chains follows, all from one sample in a study of blood T cell repertoires in COVID-19. The data were produced by immunoSEQ multiplex PCR, yet TCRdb's version contains in-frame clones alone and is incomplete. The table lists fewer than 700,000 clones, roughly nine tenths of them singletons. The sample taken for sequencing was peripheral blood. The receptors here all came from a woman between 50 and 59 years old with COVID-19, enrolled during active disease. CDR3s leave out the opening cysteine and the closing phenylalanine or tryptophan.

J	V	CDR3
TRBJ1-2	TRBV27	ASRSLDRGDGYT
TRBJ1-2	TRBV3-1/TRBV3-2	ASSPETGAGGYT
TRBJ2-7	TRBV11-3	ASSLEGRGRHEQY
TRBJ1-2	TRBV19	ASSSRGSNYGYT
TRBJ1-1	TRBV20-1	SAYTGTEAF
TRBJ1-6	TRBV5-1	ASSLRTGTPLH
TRBJ1-4	TRBV2	ATRTGTGAEKLF
TRBJ1-1	TRBV19	ATHEEGRGNTEAF
TRBJ2-1	TRBV20-1	SASIGPTEEGNEQF
TRBJ2-1	TRBV18	ASSPPQGRINEQF
TRBJ2-3	TRBV11-2	ASSLDVLAGLPRGTQY
TRBJ1-2	TRBV3-1/TRBV3-2	ASSQVKGDYT
TRBJ2-3	TRBV19	ASSILLAGGPQSDTQY
TRBJ1-6	TRBV5-6	ASSPGTGRSPLH
TRBJ2-3	TRBV24-1	ATSDSSGGPDTQY
TRBJ2-7	TRBV19	ASSIGQGAYEQY
TRBJ1-5	TRBV6-5	ASSTGIRQPQH
TRBJ2-5	TRBV3-1/TRBV3-2	ASSQEGAGTQETQY
TRBJ2-5	TRBV28	ASSSGQSQETQY
TRBJ1-1	TRBV18	ASSRFTGENTEAF
TRBJ1-2	TRBV7-3	ASSLSIQGQLDYGYT
TRBJ1-5	TRBV28	ASSRGRQPQH
TRBJ1-2	TRBV7-9	ASSLGEVNYGYT
TRBJ2-1	TRBV19	ASSPMGGSYNEQF
TRBJ1-2	TRBV2	ASSDDQTRGYT
TRBJ1-2	TRBV6-5	ASSYSGGSANYGYT
TRBJ1-2	TRBV29-1	SVPQGVNYGYT
TRBJ2-3	TRBV2	ASSETSAGPDTQY
TRBJ1-1	TRBV5-6	ASSEDRMNTEAF
TRBJ1-3	TRBV30	AWSVGGRTY
TRBJ1-1	TRBV7-2	ASSLYKGRGTEAF
TRBJ1-4	TRBV7-9	ASSGRHSNEKLF
TRBJ1-1	TRBV4-1	ASSQEGRGWGTEAF
TRBJ1-2	TRBV7-6	ASSLARNYGYT
TRBJ1-5	TRBV28	ASINPRHPNQPQH
TRBJ1-2	TRBV12-3/TRBV12-4	ASSLAGFFGYT
TRBJ2-3	TRBV6-2/TRBV6-3	ASSYSRRGVRDTQY
TRBJ2-7	TRBV5-1	ASSGQGTYEQY
TRBJ2-3	TRBV15	ALARGYTDTQY
TRBJ2-5	TRBV28	ASSSSGGQETQY
TRBJ1-4	TRBV11-2	ASSPRGRATNEKLF
TRBJ1-3	TRBV4-1	ASSQDLGQPGNTIY
TRBJ2-3	TRBV18	ASSLSLPGQGTDTQY
TRBJ2-3	TRBV5-8	ASSLESSTSTDTQY
TRBJ1-2	TRBV18	ASSPNYRDRGDYGYT
TRBJ1-1	TRBV11-2	ASSGPGGGIRNTEAF
TRBJ1-6	TRBV13	ASSETNSPLH
TRBJ2-1	TRBV2	ASREGLAYNEQF
TRBJ1-2	TRBV11-2	ASSLGGGGYT
TRBJ1-1	TRBV7-3	ASSSGQGNTEAF
TRBJ2-5	TRBV11-1	ASSQTGGAETQY